What follows describes a single T cell receptor beta chain. Germline and junction disagree at one end, which may indicate a read error. Only in-frame clones appear in the TCRdb table, and some are missing; sequencing was by immunoSEQ multiplex PCR. The table records over 110,000 clones, around 82% of them present only once. The sample is drawn from a study of blood T cell repertoires in COVID-19. Germline V gene sequence: CDR1 SEHNR, CDR2 FQNEAQ (reference sequence). The length of the CDR3 is 15 residues. Researchers sorted participants into cohorts using their self-reported clinical history. This chain uses TRBV7-9 with TRBJ2-7; 8 positions agree with TRBD1. This TCR was sampled from a man aged 50 to 60 in a cohort exposed to, infected with or recovered from COVID-19 (not recorded which). Sequenced sample: PBMCs or T cells enriched from blood (not recorded which). The CDR3 bases are TGTGCCAGCAGCGTAGCCGACAGGGGCTCCTACGAGCAGTACTTC. Its protein is CASSVADRGSYEQYF.